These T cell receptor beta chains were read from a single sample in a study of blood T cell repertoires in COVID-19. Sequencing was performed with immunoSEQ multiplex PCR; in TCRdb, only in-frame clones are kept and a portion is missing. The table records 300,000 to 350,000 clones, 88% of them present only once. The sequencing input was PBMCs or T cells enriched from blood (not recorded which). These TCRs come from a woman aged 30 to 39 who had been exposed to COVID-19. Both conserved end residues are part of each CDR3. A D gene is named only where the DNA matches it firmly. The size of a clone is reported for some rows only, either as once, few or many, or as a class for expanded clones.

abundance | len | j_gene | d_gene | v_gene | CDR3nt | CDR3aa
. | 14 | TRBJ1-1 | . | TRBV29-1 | TGCAGCGCAAACAACGGCTACGGCGGGACTGAAGCTTTCTTT | CSANNGYGGTEAFF
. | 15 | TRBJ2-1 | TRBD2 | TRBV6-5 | TGTGCCAGCAGTACGCCTTCGGGAGGAGTGAGTGAGCAGTTCTTC | CASSTPSGGVSEQFF
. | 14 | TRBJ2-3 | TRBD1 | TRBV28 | TGTGCCAGCAGTTTAACAGGGGTCACAGATACGCAGTATTTT | CASSLTGVTDTQYF
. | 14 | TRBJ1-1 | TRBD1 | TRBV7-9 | TGTGCCAGCAGCTTAGGGGCCGGGACAGTTGAAGCTTTCTTT | CASSLGAGTVEAFF
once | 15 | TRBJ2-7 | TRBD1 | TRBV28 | TGTGCCAGCACCGACTTCCGGACAGGGAGGTACGAGCAGTACTTC | CASTDFRTGRYEQYF
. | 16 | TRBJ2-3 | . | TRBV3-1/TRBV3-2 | TGTGCCAGCAGCCCCATCGCCTCTAGGAGGACAGATACGCAGTATTTT | CASSPIASRRTDTQYF
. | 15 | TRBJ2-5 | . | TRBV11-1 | TGTGCCAGCAGCTTAGGGGGCCTCCTTGGAGAGACCCAGTACTTC | CASSLGGLLGETQYF
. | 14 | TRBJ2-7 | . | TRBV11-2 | TGTGCCAGCAGCTTACAGGGGGGAACGGGCGAGCAGTACTTC | CASSLQGGTGEQYF
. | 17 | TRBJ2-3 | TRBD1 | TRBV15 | TGTGCCACCAGCAGACCGGGACAGGGGCCGAGCACAGATACGCAGTATTTT | CATSRPGQGPSTDTQYF
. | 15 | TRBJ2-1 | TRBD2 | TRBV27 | TGTGCCAGCAGTTCCCTAGCGGGAGGTCGGAATGAGCAGTTCTTC | CASSSLAGGRNEQFF
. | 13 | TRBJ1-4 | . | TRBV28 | TGTGCCAGCGTCACAAACACTAATGAAAAACTGTTTTTT | CASVTNTNEKLFF
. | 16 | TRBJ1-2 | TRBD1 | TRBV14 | TGTGCCAGCAGCCAAGATCACAGGGGGGTCGCAGATGGCTACACCTTC | CASSQDHRGVADGYTF
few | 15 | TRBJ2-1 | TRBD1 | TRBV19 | TGTGCCACCAAACCCTTCGGACAGGACTACAATGAGCAGTTCTTC | CATKPFGQDYNEQFF
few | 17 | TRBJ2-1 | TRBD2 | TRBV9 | TGTGCCAGCAGCCCCCTGGTCCTAGCGGTCGCCGGTGATGAGCAGTTCTTC | CASSPLVLAVAGDEQFF
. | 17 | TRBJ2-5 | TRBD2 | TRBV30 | TGTGCCTGGAGTGGTCGGGTAGGGCGGGAGGGCCAAGAGACCCAGTACTTC | CAWSGRVGREGQETQYF
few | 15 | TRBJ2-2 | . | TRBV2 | TGTGCCAGCAGGCCCATAGCCACCTCCGGCGGGGAGCTGTTTTTT | CASRPIATSGGELFF
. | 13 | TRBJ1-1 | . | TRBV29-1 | TGCAGCGCCAGGGTCGCAGGGGACACTGAAGCTTTCTTT | CSARVAGDTEAFF
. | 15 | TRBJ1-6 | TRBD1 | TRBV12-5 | TGTGCTAGTGGTTTGGGAGACAGGGACCGTTCACCCCTCCACTTT | CASGLGDRDRSPLHF
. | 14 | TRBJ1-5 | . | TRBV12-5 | TGTGCTAGTGGTTTGGGACAGGGCAATCAGCCCCAGCATTTT | CASGLGQGNQPQHF
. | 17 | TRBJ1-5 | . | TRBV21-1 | TGTGCCAGCTCGAAGGGCAGGGGAAAACATAGCAATCAGCCCCAGCATTTT | CASSKGRGKHSNQPQHF
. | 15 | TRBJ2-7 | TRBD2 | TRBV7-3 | TGTGCCAGCAGCTTAAGTAGCGGGAGGTTGTACGAGCAGTACTTC | CASSLSSGRLYEQYF
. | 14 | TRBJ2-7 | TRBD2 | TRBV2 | TGTGCCAGCACTCCAAGCGGGAGGGCCGGGGAGCAGTACTTC | CASTPSGRAGEQYF
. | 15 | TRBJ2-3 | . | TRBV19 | TGTGCCAGTAGTATCTTTGGCAGGGAGGTAGATACGCAGTATTTT | CASSIFGREVDTQYF
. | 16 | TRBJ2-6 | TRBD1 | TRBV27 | TGTGCCAGCAGTTTGACAGGGACCTCTGGGGCCAACGTCCTGACTTTC | CASSLTGTSGANVLTF
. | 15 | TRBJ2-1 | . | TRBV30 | TGTGCCTGGAGTGTACTCGGGACTCCTGTCCATGAGCAGTTCTTC | CAWSVLGTPVHEQFF
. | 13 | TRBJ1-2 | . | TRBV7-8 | TGTGCCAGCAGCTCCCGGGTACGCGCTGGCTACACCTTC | CASSSRVRAGYTF
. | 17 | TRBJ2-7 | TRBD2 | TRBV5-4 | TGTGCCAGCAGCCCGGGGACTAGCGGGAGAATCGCCTACGAGCAGTACTTC | CASSPGTSGRIAYEQYF
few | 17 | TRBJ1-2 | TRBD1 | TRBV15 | TGTGCCACCAGCAGAGAACCGGTCGGACAGGGGAGCTATGGCTACACCTTC | CATSREPVGQGSYGYTF
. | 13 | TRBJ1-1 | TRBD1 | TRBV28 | TGTGCCAGCAGCGTCCCGGGACAGGGGACGGCTTTCTTT | CASSVPGQGTAFF
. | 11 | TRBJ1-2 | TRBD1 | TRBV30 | TGTGCCTACGCGACAGGGGATGGCTACACCTTC | CAYATGDGYTF
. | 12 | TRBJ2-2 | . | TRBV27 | TGTGCCAGCCGTCTTGACACCGGGGAGCTGTTTTTT | CASRLDTGELFF
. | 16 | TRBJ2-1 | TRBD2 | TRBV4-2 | TGTGCCAGCAGCCACAAGTTAGCGGGCTTATACAATGAGCAGTTCTTC | CASSHKLAGLYNEQFF
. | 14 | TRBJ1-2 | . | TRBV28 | TGTGCCAGCAGTTTCCACCGACAGTTCAATGGCTACACCTTC | CASSFHRQFNGYTF
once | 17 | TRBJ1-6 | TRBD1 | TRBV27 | TGTGCCAGCAGCAGCAACAGGGGACTTGCCTATAATTCACCCCTCCACTTT | CASSSNRGLAYNSPLHF
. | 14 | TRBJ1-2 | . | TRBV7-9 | TGTGCCAGCAGCCCCCCCCAGGGTGCGGTCGGCTACACCTTC | CASSPPQGAVGYTF
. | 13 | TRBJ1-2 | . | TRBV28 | TGTGCCAGCAGTTTACTTGGCAGTCATGGCTACACCTTC | CASSLLGSHGYTF
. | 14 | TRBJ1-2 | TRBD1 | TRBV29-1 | TGCAGCGTTTCGGTTGGGACAGGCAGGGATGGCTACACCTTC | CSVSVGTGRDGYTF
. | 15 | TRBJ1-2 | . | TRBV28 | TGTGCCAGCAGTCGCATAACAGGGACTAACTATGGCTACACCTTC | CASSRITGTNYGYTF
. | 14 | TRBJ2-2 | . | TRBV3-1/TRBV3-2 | TGTGCCAGCAGCATGGAGGGCCTCACCGGGGAGCTGTTTTTT | CASSMEGLTGELFF
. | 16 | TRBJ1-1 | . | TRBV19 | TGTGCCAGTAGTATAGATCTGGTCAGAAAGAACACTGAAGCTTTCTTT | CASSIDLVRKNTEAFF
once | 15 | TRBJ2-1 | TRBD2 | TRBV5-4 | TGTGCCAGCAGCTTTGGTAGCGGGGAATACAATGAGCAGTTCTTC | CASSFGSGEYNEQFF
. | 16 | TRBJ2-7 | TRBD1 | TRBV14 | TGTGCCAGCAGCACCTCAGGAGGGACAGGGGATAACGAGCAGTACTTC | CASSTSGGTGDNEQYF
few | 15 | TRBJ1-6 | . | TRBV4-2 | TGTGCCAGCAGCCAAGATCCCGGAGACCATTCACCCCTCCACTTT | CASSQDPGDHSPLHF
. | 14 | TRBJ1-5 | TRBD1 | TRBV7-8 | TGTGCCAGCAGCCAGGGACAGGGTAATCAGCCCCAGCATTTT | CASSQGQGNQPQHF
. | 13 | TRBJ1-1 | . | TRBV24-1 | TGTGCCACCAGTGACCCGATGAGCACTGAAGCTTTCTTT | CATSDPMSTEAFF
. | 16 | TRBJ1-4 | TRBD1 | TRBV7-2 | TGTGCCAGCAGCTTCGGACAGGGGTGGGCTAATGAAAAACTGTTTTTT | CASSFGQGWANEKLFF
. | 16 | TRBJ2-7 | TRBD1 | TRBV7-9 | TGTGCCAGCACCCTCCCCCCCGGACAGGGGGAATACGAGCAGTACTTC | CASTLPPGQGEYEQYF
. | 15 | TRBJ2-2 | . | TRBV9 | TGTGCCAGCAGCTACAGGGTGGGGAACACCGGGGAGCTGTTTTTT | CASSYRVGNTGELFF
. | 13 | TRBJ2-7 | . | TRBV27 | TGTGCCAGCAGTTTGGGGCAGTTCTACGAGCAGTACTTC | CASSLGQFYEQYF
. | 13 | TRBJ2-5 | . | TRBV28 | TGTGCCAGCAGTTCGCGGTACCAAGAGACCCAGTACTTC | CASSSRYQETQYF
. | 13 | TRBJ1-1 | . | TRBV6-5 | TGTGCCAGCAGCTACGGCAGGAACACTGAAGCTTTCTTT | CASSYGRNTEAFF
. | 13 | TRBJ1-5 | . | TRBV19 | TGTGCCACAACAGGGAACTACAATCAGCCCCAGCATTTT | CATTGNYNQPQHF
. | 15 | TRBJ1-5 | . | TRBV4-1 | TGCGCCAGCAGCCAAGATGGCGGGGGGCGAGGGCCCCAGCATTTT | CASSQDGGGRGPQHF
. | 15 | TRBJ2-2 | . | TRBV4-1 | TGCGCCAGCAGGCCGGCCGGAGACGGAACCGGGGAGCTGTTTTTT | CASRPAGDGTGELFF